The clone carrying this TCR beta chain has a count of ten or more. Germline V lookup: CDR1 KGHSH, CDR2 LQKENI. CDR3 length: 16 residues. Trimming pared 3 bases from V and 0 bases from J, leaving 11 bases between. A single record per CDR3 protein comes from TCRdb applying MiXCR to the 5' RACE reads. The sample holds some 600,000 distinct CDR3 sequences, around an eighth seen once. The sample belongs to a study of T cells after yellow fever vaccination. The sequence was obtained from a young man who received the YFV17D yellow fever vaccine. The sequencing here drew on PBMCs, taken on the day of the yellow fever booster vaccination. V is TRBV18 and J is TRBJ2-2; D not resolved. CDR3 nucleotides: TGTGCCAGCTCACCGCAGAAGGGTACGAACACCGGGGAGCTGTTTTTT. It specifies CASSPQKGTNTGELFF.